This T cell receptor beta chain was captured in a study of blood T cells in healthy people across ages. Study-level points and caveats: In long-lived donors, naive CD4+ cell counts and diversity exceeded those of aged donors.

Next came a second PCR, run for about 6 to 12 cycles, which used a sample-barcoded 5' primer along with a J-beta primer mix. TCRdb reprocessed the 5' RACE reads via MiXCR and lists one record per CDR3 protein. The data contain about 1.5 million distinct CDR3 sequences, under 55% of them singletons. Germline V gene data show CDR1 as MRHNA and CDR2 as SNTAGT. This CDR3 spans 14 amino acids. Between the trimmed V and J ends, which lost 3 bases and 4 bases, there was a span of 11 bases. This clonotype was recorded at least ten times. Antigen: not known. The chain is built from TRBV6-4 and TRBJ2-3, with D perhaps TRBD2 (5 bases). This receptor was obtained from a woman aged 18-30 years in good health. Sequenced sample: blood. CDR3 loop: CASSELEGADTQYF. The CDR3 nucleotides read TGTGCCAGCAGTGAACTCGAGGGCGCAGATACGCAGTATTTT.